The sequence of this T cell receptor (beta chain) was determined in a study of cytomegalovirus exposure and HLA in healthy donors. Study-wide points: Sequencing depth across donors, presence/absence analyses assumed, was roughly uniform. Immune exposure was documented only through CMV serostatus. Usually a TCR sequence was rare, but some public TCRs were found in many donors. Judged likely to be a sequencing artifact was a cluster of highly shared sequence variants.

Trimming at V came to 5 bases and at J to 6 bases, leaving 3 bases not matched to a gene. Germline CDR1 and CDR2: SGHTA and FQGTGA. The CDR3 is 14 residues long. Remarks on this clone: Its antigen remains unknown.

It was with 60 Vbeta and 13 Jbeta primers that the PCR ran. TCRdb's table, derived via immunoSEQ multiplex PCR, lists solely in-frame clones and lacks some. The sample yields 97,000 or so clones, 75% to 80% seen once. V is TRBV7-3 and J is TRBJ2-1; 11 positions agree with TRBD2. Sequencing input: PBMCs. The TCR sequence derives from a male donor in good health and CMV-seropositive. CDR3 in amino acids: CASSRTSGSNEQFF. The CDR3 DNA is TGTGCCAGCAGCCGGACTAGCGGGTCCAATGAGCAGTTCTTC.